This entry is about one T cell receptor beta chain. Its antigen is not known. Here immunoSEQ multiplex PCR was the method, and the copy in TCRdb shows in-frame clones only, minus some. The sample carries approximately 67,000 clones, about 87% recorded once. This sample was included in a study of a mutant IDH1 vaccine in newly diagnosed glioma. In the study overall: Either 4-6 weeks after radiotherapy alone or alongside temozolomide, vaccination was begun. Overall study results and limits: Altogether, around 95% of patients exhibited vaccine-induced immune responses.

The sample's time point: week 23, last vaccination. Topical imiquimod was applied with each vaccine dose, which held 300 ug of mutant IDH1 20-mer peptide. CDR1 SNHLY and CDR2 FYNNEI come from the germline V gene. The CDR3 length is 16 residues. The junction had 15 bases not matched to a gene; V was cut back by 6 bases and J by 5 bases. The material sequenced was PBMCs, taken from a glioma patient whose treatment included an IDH1 peptide vaccine. The TCR originated in a man aged 18-30 years with glioma. The chain links TRBV2 to TRBJ2-5; TRBD2 agrees at 7 bases. CDR3 residues: CASRGSSGLAGETQYF. Written as DNA, the CDR3 is TGTGCCAGCAGGGGGTCTAGCGGCCTCGCTGGGGAGACCCAGTACTTC.